These 10 T cell receptor beta chains were all obtained from the same sample, sequenced in a study of blood T cell repertoires in COVID-19. Using immunoSEQ multiplex PCR, the repertoire was profiled, and TCRdb retains in-frame clones only, with some absent. Counted here are approximately 150,000 clones, over 65% occurring once; the ten biggest clones make up over 2%. Input material: peripheral blood. Source of these receptors: a man aged 70 or older with acute or convalescent COVID-19.

This chain joins TRBV6-5 and TRBJ1-6; D uncertain. The germline CDR1 and CDR2 sequences are MNHEY and SVGAGI. The CDR3 spans 13 residues. V lost 4 bases and J lost 7, with 8 bases in between. CDR3 DNA sequence: TGTGCCAGCAGTTCGGGTTCCAATTCACCCCTCCACTTT. Protein product: CASSSGSNSPLHF.

This chain connects TRBV28 to TRBJ1-3; D perhaps matches TRBD1 (6 bases). The CDR3 runs 15 residues. Looked up from germline, CDR1 is MDHEN and CDR2 is SYDVKM. The V gene lost 1 base and the J gene lost 4 bases, with 11 bases spanning the gap. The CDR3 sequence is CASSLLAGQGNTIYF. The CDR3 DNA follows: TGTGCCAGCAGTTTATTGGCCGGACAGGGAAACACCATATATTTT. The entire variable domain, with the rest obtained from reference TRBV28 and TRBJ1-3, is as follows: DVKVTQSSRYLVKRTGEKVFLECVQDMDHENMFWYRQDPGLGLRLIYFSYDVKMKEKGDIPEGYSVSREKKERFSLILESASTNQTSMYLCASSLLAGQGNTIYFGEGSWLTVV.

This chain connects TRBV4-1 to TRBJ2-7, with 10 bases lining up with TRBD2. V lost 3 bases, J lost 7 bases, and 12 bases stayed unmatched. Germline lookup yields CDR1 MGHRA and CDR2 YSYEKL. The CDR3 runs 16 residues. In DNA, the CDR3 is TGCGCCAGCAGCCAGGACCGGCTAGCGGGGGCGGGAGAGCAGTACTTC. The encoded protein is CASSQDRLAGAGEQYF.

This chain joins TRBV3-1 (or the pseudogene TRBV3-2) and TRBJ2-2; 11 nucleotides match TRBD2. The V gene end was trimmed by 7 bases and the J gene end by 6 bases; junction bases not matched to a gene: 10. CDR1 and CDR2 (germline): LGHDT, YNNKEL (reference sequence). CDR3 size: 16 residues. In nucleotides, the CDR3 is TGTGCCAGCACCCGCCCCACTAGCGGGGGAGCCGGGGAGCTGTTTTTT. Translating it yields CASTRPTSGGAGELFF.

This clone was seen just once. The chain joins TRBV18 to TRBJ1-1; a weak D match, TRBD1 (5 bases). The germline V gene encodes CDR1 KGHSH and CDR2 LQKENI. The CDR3 is made up of 14 amino acids. V lost 3 bases and J lost 2, with 10 bases in between. The CDR3 loop is CASSPRQINTEAFF. As DNA, the CDR3 is TGTGCCAGCTCACCCAGACAGATTAACACTGAAGCTTTCTTT.

This rearrangement joins TRBV4-1 to TRBJ1-2; 9 nucleotides line up with TRBD1. The V gene end was trimmed by 0 bases and the J gene end by 8 bases; junction bases not matched to a gene: 7. The CDR3 sequence is 15 residues long. In germline, CDR1 is MGHRA, CDR2 YSYEKL. The DNA for the CDR3 is TGCGCCAGCAGCCAAGATAACAGGGGGCTGAGCGGCTACACCTTC. This codes for CASSQDNRGLSGYTF.

The V call is TRBV30, the J call TRBJ1-2; 10 positions agree with TRBD1. CDR3 size: 15 residues. Trimming at V came to 3 bases and at J to 8 bases, leaving 12 bases not matched to a gene. The germline gives CDR1 GTSNPN, CDR2 SVGIG (reference sequence). Written as DNA, the CDR3 is TGTGCCTGGAGGAACCGGGACAGGGGATTGTTGGGCTACACCTTC. Its translation is CAWRNRDRGLLGYTF.

The J gene is TRBJ1-1, the V gene TRBV12-3 or TRBV12-4, with D unresolved. Trimming removed 3 bases at V and 0 bases at J, with 5 bases between. The CDR3 totals 13 residues. The CDR3 DNA is TGTGCCAGCAGTTTCGGGATGAACACTGAAGCTTTCTTT. It is translated as CASSFGMNTEAFF.

V and J are TRBV18 and TRBJ1-5; weak D call: TRBD1 (5 bases). This CDR3 has 14 residues. V lost 1 base, J lost 4 bases, and 8 bases lay in between. Germline assignment: CDR1 KGHSH and CDR2 LQKENI. The CDR3 reads CASSPQRGNQPQHF. The CDR3 nucleotides are TGTGCCAGCTCACCACAGCGGGGGAATCAGCCCCAGCATTTT.

J is TRBJ1-5 and V is TRBV5-6; the D is unclear. The CDR3 totals 12 residues. V lost 1 base and J 9 bases, leaving 8 bases between the germline ends. Germline-derived CDR1 and CDR2 are SGHDT and YYEEEE. CDR3 loop: CASSLYGGPQHF. DNA of the CDR3: TGTGCCAGCAGCTTGTATGGCGGGCCCCAGCATTTT.